Following are 3 T cell receptor beta chains from one sample sequenced in a study of cytomegalovirus exposure and HLA in healthy donors. The PCR employed 60 Vbeta primers together with 13 Jbeta primers. Profiling relied on immunoSEQ multiplex PCR, and the TCRdb table lists in-frame clones only, not all of them. The sample table includes roughly 60,000 clones. The sample taken for sequencing was PBMCs. The source of these receptors is a male donor in good health and CMV-seronegative.

The V call is TRBV15, the J call TRBJ1-2; 9 nucleotides line up with TRBD1. The CDR3 extends over 14 amino acids. Trimming cost V 3 bases and J 3 bases; bases outside gene matches: 2. Per the germline V gene, CDR1 is LNHNV and CDR2 is YYDKDF (reference sequence). The CDR3 region has the DNA TGTGCCACCAGCAGGGACAGGGGAGACTATGGCTACACCTTC. Translating gives CATSRDRGDYGYTF.

Comment on this clone: At one of its ends the junction is not consistent with the germline gene, which may arise from a read error. V is TRBV19 and J is TRBJ1-1; the D is unclear. CDR1 is LNHDA, CDR2 SQIVND, per germline (reference sequence). The CDR3 is 11 amino acids. The CDR3 bases are TGTGCCAGTAGTATTGGAGCTGAAGATTTCTTT. Its protein is CASSIGAEDFF.

The V call is TRBV6-6, the J call TRBJ1-4, with unresolved D. Germline values: CDR1 MNHNY, CDR2 SVGAGI (reference sequence). CDR3 length: 14 residues. V lost 2 bases to trimming and J lost 6 bases, with 10 bases between them. CDR3 protein: CASSYTGRYEKLFF. Written as DNA, the CDR3 is TGTGCCAGCAGTTACACGGGGAGGTATGAAAAACTGTTTTTT.